These T cell receptor beta chains were read from a single sample in a study of blood T cells in healthy people across ages. TCRdb itself ran the 5' RACE reads through MiXCR, one entry per CDR3 protein. In the table there are 550,000 to 800,000 distinct CDR3 sequences, about 21% of which are singletons. The sequencing input was blood. The receptor set was obtained from a man in his 70s in good health. CDR3s include the opening cysteine and the closing phenylalanine or tryptophan. The D gene is left open where the match is weak. The size entry is marked missing in some rows and otherwise reads once, few, many or a size class.

J gene | V gene | D gene | clone size | CDR3 protein | CDR3 DNA
TRBJ2-5 | TRBV20-1 | TRBD1 | - | CSAYSQGARETQYF | TGCAGTGCCTACTCTCAGGGGGCGAGAGAGACCCAGTACTTC
TRBJ2-5 | TRBV7-3 | - | - | CASSRTGTSSQETQYF | TGTGCCAGCAGCCGGACAGGGACTAGCAGCCAAGAGACCCAGTACTTC
TRBJ2-1 | TRBV5-6 | - | - | CASSLWTEGLSNEQFF | TGTGCCAGCAGCCTTTGGACCGAGGGTCTCTCCAATGAGCAGTTCTTC
TRBJ2-6 | TRBV28 | TRBD1 | - | CASSPGQFSGANVLTF | TGTGCCAGTTCCCCGGGACAGTTCTCTGGGGCCAACGTCCTGACTTTC
TRBJ2-1 | TRBV5-1 | TRBD1 | few | CASSLSGQHEQFF | TGCGCCAGCAGCTTGTCGGGACAGCATGAGCAGTTCTTC
TRBJ2-3 | TRBV20-1 | - | few | CSAQGLASTSTYTQYF | TGCAGTGCCCAAGGGCTAGCGAGTACTAGCACATATACGCAGTATTTT
TRBJ2-3 | TRBV20-1 | TRBD2 | few | CSARDSGRGDTQYF | TGCAGTGCTAGAGATTCCGGGAGGGGAGATACGCAGTATTTT
TRBJ1-2 | TRBV18 | - | - | CASSPALGQVYGYTF | TGTGCCAGCTCACCCGCTCTGGGACAAGTCTATGGCTACACCTTC
TRBJ2-2 | TRBV9 | - | - | CASSPDGDEELFF | TGTGCCAGCAGCCCAGATGGGGACGAGGAGCTGTTTTTT
TRBJ2-2 | TRBV7-2 | - | - | CASSFHTSTGELFF | TGTGCCAGCAGCTTCCACACTAGTACCGGGGAGCTGTTTTTT
TRBJ2-1 | TRBV9 | - | few | CASSVKGWGDSFDEQFF | TGTGCCAGCAGCGTAAAGGGGTGGGGAGACAGTTTTGATGAGCAGTTCTTC
TRBJ2-7 | TRBV16 | - | few | CASTRGAATYEQYF | TGTGCCAGCACCCGAGGGGCAGCAACCTACGAGCAGTACTTC
TRBJ2-5 | TRBV6-2/TRBV6-3 | - | many | CASSEVTTEETQYF | TGTGCCAGCAGTGAAGTGACTACCGAAGAGACCCAGTACTTC
TRBJ1-4 | TRBV6-6 | - | few | CASGGTPREKLFF | TGTGCCAGCGGAGGGACCCCACGTGAAAAACTGTTTTTT
TRBJ2-7 | TRBV27 | TRBD1 | few | CASSNRRDSSYEQYF | TGTGCCAGCAGTAACCGCCGGGACAGCTCCTACGAGCAGTACTTC
TRBJ2-7 | TRBV12-3/TRBV12-4 | TRBD1 | many | CASSLDRTGVYEQYF | TGTGCCAGCAGTTTAGATAGGACAGGGGTATACGAGCAGTACTTC
TRBJ2-7 | TRBV29-1 | - | - | CSVARTVSYEQYF | TGCAGCGTAGCTCGGACAGTGTCCTACGAGCAGTACTTC
TRBJ2-1 | TRBV5-1 | - | - | CASSLASGDFYNEQFF | TGCGCCAGCAGCTTGGCGTCAGGGGATTTCTACAATGAGCAGTTCTTC
TRBJ1-3 | TRBV29-1 | TRBD1 | - | CSAGDREAGNTIYF | TGCAGCGCCGGGGACAGGGAGGCTGGAAACACCATATATTTT
TRBJ2-1 | TRBV2 | - | few | CASCLSWEQFF | TGTGCCAGCTGCTTGAGTTGGGAGCAGTTCTTC
TRBJ2-1 | TRBV11-2 | TRBD2 | - | CASSWEGGLAGDYEQFF | TGTGCCAGCAGCTGGGAGGGGGGACTAGCGGGAGATTATGAGCAGTTCTTC
TRBJ2-1 | TRBV3-1 | TRBD2 | few | CASSLTGLGNNEQFF | TGTGCCAGCAGCCTAACGGGACTAGGAAACAATGAGCAGTTCTTC
TRBJ2-1 | TRBV6-1 | - | - | CASTPGVGEQFF | TGTGCCAGCACGCCGGGAGTCGGAGAGCAGTTCTTC